This T cell receptor beta chain came from a study of blood T cell repertoires in COVID-19. Generated by immunoSEQ multiplex PCR, the TCRdb table keeps only in-frame clones and is missing some. The sample shows 200,000 to 250,000 clones, approximately 84% of them seen only once. This CDR3 spans 16 amino acids. The V gene end was trimmed by 2 bases and the J gene end by 2 bases; junction bases not matched to a gene: 4. The germline gives CDR1 SGHVS, CDR2 FQNEAQ. This receptor was identified in a man aged 35-49 years who had recovered from COVID-19. The chain employs TRBV7-8 and TRBJ2-2; the match to TRBD2 covers 8 bases. Sequenced material: PBMCs or T cells enriched from blood (not recorded which). The CDR3 coding sequence is TGTGCCAGCAGCTTATTCTTAGCGGGAAACACCGGGGAGCTGTTTTTT. It codes for CASSLFLAGNTGELFF.